The 24 T cell receptor beta chains below come from one sample, sequenced in a study of vaccination effects on CD4 cells after COVID-19. Measured with immunoSEQ multiplex PCR; TCRdb has only the in-frame clones, and not every one. The sample has around 24,000 clones, 65% to 85% seen once. Antigen-specific CD4+ T cells expanded by the ViraFEST assay with viral peptide pools were then sequenced. CD4+ T cells were isolated after around ten days of culture. PCR showed that the person got SARS-CoV-2 infection at some point between March and December 2020. No antigen has been assigned to these receptors. The sample was CD4+ T cells from PBMCs cultured with SARS-CoV-2 spike peptides, taken before COVID-19 vaccination. Receptors originate from a human donor who had a prior SARS-CoV-2 infection.

The chain couples TRBV6-5 to TRBJ1-2; 7 bases agree with TRBD1. Unmatched junction bases numbered 6, after V lost 5 bases and J lost 3 bases. Per germline, CDR1 MNHEY and CDR2 SVGAGI. The CDR3 has 14 residues. The CDR3 loop is CASSPGTAYYGYTF. CDR3 coding DNA: TGTGCCAGCAGTCCAGGGACAGCCTACTATGGCTACACCTTC.

The chain employs TRBV6-2 or TRBV6-3 and TRBJ2-2; D uncertain. V was cut by 2 bases and J by 6 bases, with 10 bases left in between. There are 14 residues in the CDR3. The V gene's germline CDR1 is MNHEY and CDR2 SVGEGT. CDR3 DNA: TGTGCCAGCAGTTACCAACCCGCGGCCGGGGAGCTGTTTTTT. It translates to CASSYQPAAGELFF.

This chain joins TRBV18 and TRBJ1-5, with a tentative D call TRBD1 (6 bases). CDR3 length equals 15 residues. CDR1 is KGHSH and CDR2 is LQKENI in the germline V gene. V shed 3 bases and J shed 0 bases, with 9 bases lying between them. CDR3 amino acids: CASSPRGNSNQPQHF. The CDR3 DNA reads TGTGCCAGCTCACCCAGGGGAAATAGCAATCAGCCCCAGCATTTT.

The chain couples TRBV6-6 to TRBJ2-3, with D unresolved. The CDR3 has 16 residues. Germline values: CDR1 MNHNY, CDR2 SVGAGI (reference sequence). V was trimmed by 6 bases and J by 0 bases, leaving 16 bases between them. The CDR3 spells CASRARVGTSTDTQYF. The CDR3 DNA reads TGTGCCAGCAGGGCCCGAGTCGGAACTAGCACAGATACGCAGTATTTT.

The rearrangement links TRBV2 to TRBJ1-4; TRBD1 agrees at 8 bases. Germline assignment: CDR1 SNHLY and CDR2 FYNNEI. The V gene end was trimmed by 6 bases and the J gene end by 7 bases; junction bases not matched to a gene: 10. There are 15 residues in the CDR3. The CDR3 protein is CASRRSGTGAEKLFF. The CDR3, as DNA: TGTGCCAGCAGGAGATCCGGGACAGGCGCTGAAAAACTGTTTTTT.

This clone was recorded once. Written as DNA, the CDR3 is TGTGCCAGCAGTTTAACAGGGGTCACCTACGAGCAGTACTTC. This translates into CASSLTGVTYEQYF. The chain is built from TRBV27 and TRBJ2-7, with 7 bases matching TRBD1. CDR3 length: 14 residues. Germline CDR1 and CDR2: MNHEY and SMNVEV (reference sequence). The V and J ends lost 2 bases and 2 bases, in that order; junction bases with no gene match: 3.

This chain connects TRBV11-3 to TRBJ2-3, with D unresolved. The CDR3 spans 12 residues. The V end lost 5 bases, the J end lost 0 bases, and 3 bases lay between the germline ends. The germline CDR1 and CDR2 sequences are SGHNT and YENEEA. DNA for the CDR3: TGTGCCAGCAGCCGTAGCACAGATACGCAGTATTTT. This encodes CASSRSTDTQYF.

This clone came up a few times. This chain joins TRBV3-1 (or the pseudogene TRBV3-2) and TRBJ2-7, with a weak D call TRBD1 (5 bases). Germline values: CDR1 LGHDT, CDR2 YNNKEL (reference sequence). This CDR3 comprises 16 residues. Deletions cut 3 bases from V and 6 bases from J, with 21 bases between. CDR3 amino acids: CASSQTVFAPLGEQYF. The CDR3 DNA follows: TGTGCCAGCAGCCAGACAGTATTCGCCCCCTTAGGCGAGCAGTACTTC.

CDR3 sequence (DNA): TGTGCCAGCTCACTACTAGCGGGGGGCGGCCCAACAGATACGCAGTATTTT. Protein: CASSLLAGGGPTDTQYF. This chain links TRBV18 with TRBJ2-3, with 12 positions matching TRBD2. The trim removed 4 bases at V and 3 bases at J, leaving 8 bases unmatched. Per the germline V gene, CDR1 is KGHSH and CDR2 is LQKENI. The length of the CDR3 is 17 residues.

The chain employs TRBV7-6 and TRBJ2-7, with 9 bases matching TRBD1. CDR1 SGHVS and CDR2 FNYEAQ come from the germline V gene. V shed 2 bases and J 6 bases; nucleotides not matched to a gene: 20. This CDR3 is built from 19 residues. CDR3 residues: CASSLLQGAFSQLSGEQYF. The CDR3 region has the DNA TGTGCCAGCAGCTTACTACAGGGGGCCTTCTCTCAGTTGTCGGGCGAGCAGTACTTC.

The chain has TRBV6-5 and TRBJ2-3; D uncertain. The CDR3 has 13 residues. Trimming left V 8 bases short and J 5 bases short, with 14 bases between. CDR1 and CDR2 from the germline V gene are MNHEY and SVGAGI. CDR3 sequence: CASRLRPQDTQYF. The CDR3 DNA reads TGTGCCAGCCGTCTGCGACCACAAGATACGCAGTATTTT.

The chain recombines TRBV5-1 with TRBJ2-3; a weak D match, TRBD1 (6 bases). Trimming removed 0 bases at V and 2 bases at J, with 10 bases between. The germline gives CDR1 SGHRS, CDR2 YFSETQ. This CDR3 has 15 residues. Here the CDR3 DNA reads TGCGCCAGCAGCTTGGACAGGGCCTTCACAGATACGCAGTATTTT. As protein: CASSLDRAFTDTQYF.

This clone was seen only once. The rearrangement uses TRBV3-1 (or the pseudogene TRBV3-2) and TRBJ2-7; D is undetermined. V was clipped by 2 bases and J by 2 bases, with 10 bases between them. There are 14 residues in the CDR3. Germline loops: CDR1 LGHDT, CDR2 YNNKEL (reference sequence). The CDR3 DNA reads TGTGCCAGCAGCCAATCAGTTAGGACCTACGAGCAGTACTTC. It translates to CASSQSVRTYEQYF.

The V gene is TRBV6-5, the J gene TRBJ1-2; D call uncertain. V was cut by 10 bases and J by 4 bases, with 13 bases left in between. The CDR3 is 12 residues long. Germline CDR1 and CDR2: MNHEY and SVGAGI. CDR3 protein: CATLLWVYGYTF. CDR3 DNA sequence: TGTGCCACCCTCCTCTGGGTCTATGGCTACACCTTC.

This chain connects TRBV11-2 to TRBJ1-2; D is perhaps TRBD1 (6 bases). The CDR3 is made up of 15 amino acids. Trimming removed 7 bases from V and 7 bases from J, with 22 bases in between. The germline CDR1 and CDR2 sequences are SGHAT and FQNNGV. The CDR3 DNA reads as TGTGCCAGCACCACTCCCCGTGGGGGCTTGGGTGGCTACACCTTC. Encoded protein: CASTTPRGGLGGYTF.

The V gene is TRBV5-4, the J gene TRBJ2-3; TRBD2 matches at 9 bases. V was clipped by 0 bases and J by 4 bases; unmatched bases: 3. From germline, CDR1 is SGHNT and CDR2 YYREEE (reference sequence). The CDR3 loop spans 15 amino acids. CDR3 loop: CASSLASGTADTQYF. CDR3 nucleotide sequence: TGTGCCAGCAGCTTGGCTAGCGGGACCGCAGATACGCAGTATTTT.

The chain's CDR3 is CASSPAPLAGDNEQFF. The CDR3 DNA reads as TGCGCCAGCAGCCCAGCCCCACTAGCGGGGGACAATGAGCAGTTCTTC. This sequence joins TRBV5-1 and TRBJ2-1, with 11 nucleotides matching TRBD2. Germline V CDR1 and CDR2: SGHRS, YFSETQ. V gave up 4 bases and J gave up 5 bases; unmatched junction bases: 8. The CDR3 spans 16 residues.

V is TRBV3-1 (or the pseudogene TRBV3-2) and J is TRBJ1-1; 7 bases map to TRBD1. Trimming removed 4 bases from V and 1 base from J; junction bases left unmatched: 6. CDR3 length equals 15 residues. CDR1 is LGHDT and CDR2 is YNNKEL in the germline V gene (reference sequence). In DNA, the CDR3 is TGTGCCAGCAGCCGACGGACAGGTGAGAACACTGAAGCTTTCTTT. Encoded protein: CASSRRTGENTEAFF.

The chain couples TRBV7-2 to TRBJ1-2; TRBD1 matches 7 bases. From germline, CDR1 is SGHTA and CDR2 FQGNSA. With V trimmed by 4 bases and J by 8 bases, 10 bases remained unmatched. The length of the CDR3 is 14 residues. DNA of the CDR3: TGTGCCAGCAGCTACGACAGGGAGTCGGGCGGCTACACCTTC. Encoded protein: CASSYDRESGGYTF.

The chain combines TRBV19 with TRBJ2-7, with 10 bases aligning to TRBD2. V lost 4 bases to trimming and J lost 5 bases; unmatched junction nucleotides: 2. The CDR3 is made up of 13 amino acids. The germline CDR1 and CDR2 sequences are LNHDA and SQIVND (reference sequence). The CDR3 here is CASSKREGHEQYF. The CDR3 DNA follows: TGTGCCAGTAGTAAGCGGGAGGGACACGAGCAGTACTTC.

CDR3 loop: CASSYDRRGTEAFF. The CDR3 coding sequence is TGTGCCAGCAGTTACGACAGAAGGGGAACTGAAGCTTTCTTT. V is TRBV6-5 and J is TRBJ1-1, with D possibly TRBD1 on 5 matching bases. The length of the CDR3 is 14 residues. The ends were cut back, 2 bases at V and 5 bases at J, with 12 bases in the middle. Per the germline V gene, CDR1 is MNHEY and CDR2 is SVGAGI.

The gene calls are TRBV7-2 and TRBJ2-2; D uncertain. The CDR3 runs to 14 residues. V lost 7 bases to trimming and J lost 1 base, with 10 bases between them. CDR1 and CDR2 (germline): SGHTA, FQGNSA. Written as DNA, the CDR3 is TGTGCCAGCATCGCCTCTAGGAACACCGGGGAGCTGTTTTTT. It yields the protein CASIASRNTGELFF.

This chain uses TRBV21-1 with TRBJ1-3. TRBV21-1 has pseudogene status. The CDR3 spans 14 residues. The DNA of the CDR3 is TGTGCCAGCAGCAAAGCAGGCTCTGGAAACACCATATATTTT. Translating it yields CASSKAGSGNTIYF.

V is TRBV5-1 and J is TRBJ2-1; weak D call: TRBD1 (5 bases). The CDR3 is 13 residues long. Trimming stripped 0 bases from V and 7 bases from J, with 8 bases between. Germline assignment: CDR1 SGHRS and CDR2 YFSETQ. For the CDR3, the DNA is TGCGCCAGCAGCTTGGCTCAGGGTAATGAGCAGTTCTTC. It codes for CASSLAQGNEQFF.